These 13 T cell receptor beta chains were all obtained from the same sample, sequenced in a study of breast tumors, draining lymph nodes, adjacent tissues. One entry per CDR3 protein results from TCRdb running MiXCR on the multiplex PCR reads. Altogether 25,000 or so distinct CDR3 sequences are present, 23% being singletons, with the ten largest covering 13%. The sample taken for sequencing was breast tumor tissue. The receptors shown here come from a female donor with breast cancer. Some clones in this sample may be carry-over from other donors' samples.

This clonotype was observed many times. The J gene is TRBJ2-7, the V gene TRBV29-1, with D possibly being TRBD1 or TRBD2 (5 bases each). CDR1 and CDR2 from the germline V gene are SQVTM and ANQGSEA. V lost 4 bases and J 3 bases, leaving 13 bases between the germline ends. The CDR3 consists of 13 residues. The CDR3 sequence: CSVGAGALYEQYF. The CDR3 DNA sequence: TGCAGCGTTGGGGCCGGGGCACTCTACGAGCAGTACTTC.

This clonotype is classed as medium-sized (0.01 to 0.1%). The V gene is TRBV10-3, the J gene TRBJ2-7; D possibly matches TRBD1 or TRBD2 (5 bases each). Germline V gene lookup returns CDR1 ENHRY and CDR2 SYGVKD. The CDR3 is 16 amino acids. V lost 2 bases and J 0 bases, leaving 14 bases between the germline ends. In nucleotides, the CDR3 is TGTGCCATCAGTGAGAAGGACACGCGGGTCTCCTACGAGCAGTACTTC. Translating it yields CAISEKDTRVSYEQYF.

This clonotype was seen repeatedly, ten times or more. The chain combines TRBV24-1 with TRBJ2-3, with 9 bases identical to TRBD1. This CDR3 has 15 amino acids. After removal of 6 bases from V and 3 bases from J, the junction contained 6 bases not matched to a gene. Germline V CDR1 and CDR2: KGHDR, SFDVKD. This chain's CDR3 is CATSLTGTGTDTQYF. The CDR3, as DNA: TGTGCCACCAGTCTCACCGGGACAGGGACAGATACGCAGTATTTT.

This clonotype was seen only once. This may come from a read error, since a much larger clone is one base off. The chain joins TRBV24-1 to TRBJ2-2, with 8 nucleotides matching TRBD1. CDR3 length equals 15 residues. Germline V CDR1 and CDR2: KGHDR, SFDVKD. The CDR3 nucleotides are TGTGCCACCAGCCTCCGGGACAGGTTCACCGGGGAGCTGCTTTTT. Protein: CATSLRDRFTGELLF.

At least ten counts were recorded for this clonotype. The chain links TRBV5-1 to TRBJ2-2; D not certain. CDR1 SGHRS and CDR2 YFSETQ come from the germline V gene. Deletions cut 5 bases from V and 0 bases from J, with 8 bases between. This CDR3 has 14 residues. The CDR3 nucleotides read TGCGCCAGCAGTCGTCAGCCGAACACCGGGGAGCTGTTTTTT. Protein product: CASSRQPNTGELFF. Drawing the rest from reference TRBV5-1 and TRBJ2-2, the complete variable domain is KAGVTQTPRYLIKTRGQQVTLSCSPISGHRSVSWYQQTPGQGLQFLFEYFSETQRNKGNFPGRFSGRQFSNSRSEMNVSTLELGDSALYLCASSRQPNTGELFFGEGSRLTVL.

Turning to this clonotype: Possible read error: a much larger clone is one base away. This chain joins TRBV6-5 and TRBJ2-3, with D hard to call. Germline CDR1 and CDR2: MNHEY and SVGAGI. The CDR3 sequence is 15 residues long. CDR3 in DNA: TGTGCCGGCAGTTACTCGAGAGCGATTGGCGATACGCAGTATTTT. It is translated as CAGSYSRAIGDTQYF.

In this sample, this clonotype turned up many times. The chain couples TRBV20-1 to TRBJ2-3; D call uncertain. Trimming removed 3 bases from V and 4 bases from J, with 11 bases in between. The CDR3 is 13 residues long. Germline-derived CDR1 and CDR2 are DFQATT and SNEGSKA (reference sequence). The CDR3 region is CSASQGFPDTQYF. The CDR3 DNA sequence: TGCAGTGCTAGTCAAGGGTTCCCAGATACGCAGTATTTT.

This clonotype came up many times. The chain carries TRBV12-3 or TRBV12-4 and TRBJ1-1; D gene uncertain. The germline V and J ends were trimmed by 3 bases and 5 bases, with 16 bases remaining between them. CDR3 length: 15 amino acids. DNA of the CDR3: TGTGCCAGCAGTTTTGGGTCTGGGGTCCTGACTGAAGCTTTCTTT. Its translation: CASSFGSGVLTEAFF.

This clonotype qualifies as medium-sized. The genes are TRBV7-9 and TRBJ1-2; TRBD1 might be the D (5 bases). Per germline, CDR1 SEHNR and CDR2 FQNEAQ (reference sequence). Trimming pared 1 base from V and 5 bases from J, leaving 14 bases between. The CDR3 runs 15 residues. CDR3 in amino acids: CASSLVGGSVYGYTF. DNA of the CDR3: TGTGCCAGCAGCTTAGTGGGGGGGTCCGTATATGGCTACACCTTC.

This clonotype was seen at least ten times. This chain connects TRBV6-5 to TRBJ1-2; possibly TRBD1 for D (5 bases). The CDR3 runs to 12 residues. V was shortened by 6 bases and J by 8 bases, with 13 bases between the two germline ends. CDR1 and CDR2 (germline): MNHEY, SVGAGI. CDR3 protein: CASREGDSGYTF. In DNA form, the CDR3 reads TGTGCCAGCAGGGAAGGGGATTCGGGCTACACCTTC.

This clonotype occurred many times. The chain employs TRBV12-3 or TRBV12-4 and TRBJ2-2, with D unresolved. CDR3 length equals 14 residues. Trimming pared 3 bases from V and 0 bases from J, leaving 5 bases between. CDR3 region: CASSFAANTGELFF. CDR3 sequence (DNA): TGTGCCAGCAGTTTTGCGGCGAACACCGGGGAGCTGTTTTTT.

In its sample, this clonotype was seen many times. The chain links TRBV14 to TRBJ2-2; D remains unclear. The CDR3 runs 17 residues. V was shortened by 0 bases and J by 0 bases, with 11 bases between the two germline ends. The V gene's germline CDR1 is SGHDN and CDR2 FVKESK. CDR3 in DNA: TGTGCCAGCAGCCAAGAAAGGGCAGGCGCGAACACCGGGGAGCTGTTTTTT. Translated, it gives CASSQERAGANTGELFF. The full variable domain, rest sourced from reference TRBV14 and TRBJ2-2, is EAGVTQFPSHSVIEKGQTVTLRCDPISGHDNLYWYRRVMGKEIKFLLHFVKESKQDESGMPNNRFLAERTGGTYSTLKVQPAELEDSGVYFCASSQERAGANTGELFFGEGSRLTVL.

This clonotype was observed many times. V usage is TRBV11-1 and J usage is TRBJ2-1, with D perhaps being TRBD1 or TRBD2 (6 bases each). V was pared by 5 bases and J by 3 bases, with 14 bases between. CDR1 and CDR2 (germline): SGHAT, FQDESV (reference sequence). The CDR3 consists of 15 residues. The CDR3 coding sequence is TGTGCCAGCAGCCCAAGGGGGGACGTCTACAATGAGCAGTTCTTC. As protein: CASSPRGDVYNEQFF. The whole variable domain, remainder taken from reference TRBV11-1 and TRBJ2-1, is EAEVAQSPRYKITEKSQAVAFWCDPISGHATLYWYRQILGQGPELLVQFQDESVVDDSQLPKDRFSAERLKGVDSTLKIQPAELGDSAMYLCASSPRGDVYNEQFFGPGTRLTVL.